This T cell receptor (beta chain) was recovered during a study of blood T cell repertoires in COVID-19. The table came from immunoSEQ multiplex PCR; TCRdb's copy has only in-frame clones and leaves some out. The profile shows nearly 400,000 clones, about 90% of them singletons. The source material was PBMCs or T cells enriched from blood (not recorded which). The source of this sequence is a woman aged 30 to 39 who had recovered from COVID-19.

The DNA for the CDR3 is TGCAGCGCCTCAGTGGGGGGGACCGGGGAGCTGTTTTTT. Protein product: CSASVGGTGELFF. V is TRBV29-1 and J is TRBJ2-2; 7 bases map to TRBD2. Trimming removed 7 bases from V and 5 bases from J; junction bases left unmatched: 7. The germline V gene encodes CDR1 SQVTM and CDR2 ANQGSEA. The CDR3 is 13 residues long.